This passage covers 12 T cell receptor beta chains from one sample sequenced in a study of shared clonotypes between healthy human individuals. Measured with immunoSEQ multiplex PCR; TCRdb has only the in-frame clones, and not every one. The data contain roughly 650,000 clones, about 96% of them singletons. CD45RO-negative CD8 cells positively selected for CCR7 made up the naive population, which excluded terminally differentiated effector memory CD45RA+ cells. Sequencing input: naive CD8+ T cells sorted from blood. The source of these receptors is a woman aged 25 to 39 in good health.

The chain couples TRBV27 to TRBJ1-3; TRBD1 might be the D (5 bases). Per the germline V gene, CDR1 is MNHEY and CDR2 is SMNVEV (reference sequence). The ends were cut back, 5 bases at V and 2 bases at J, with 10 bases in the middle. This CDR3 contains 14 residues. Here the CDR3 reads CASSAQGTGNTIYF. As DNA, the CDR3 is TGTGCCAGCAGTGCCCAGGGTACTGGAAACACCATATATTTT.

The rearrangement uses TRBV15 and TRBJ2-7; D not resolved. Trimming pared 3 bases from V and 2 bases from J, leaving 11 bases between. The germline CDR1 and CDR2 sequences are LNHNV and YYDKDF (reference sequence). The CDR3 is 14 amino acids. DNA for the CDR3: TGTGCCACCAGCAGCGAAGGTGGTGCCTACGAGCAGTACTTC. Residues: CATSSEGGAYEQYF. Full variable domain (outside the CDR3, taken from reference TRBV15 and TRBJ2-7): DAMVIQNPRYQVTQFGKPVTLSCSQTLNHNVMYWYQQKSSQAPKLLFHYYDKDFNNEADTPDNFQSRRPNTSFCFLDIRSPGLGDTAMYLCATSSEGGAYEQYFGPGTRLTVT.

The chain joins TRBV7-6 to TRBJ2-7, with D possibly being TRBD2 (5 bases). CDR3 size: 13 residues. V gave up 5 bases and J gave up 5 bases, with 13 bases separating them. CDR1 SGHVS and CDR2 FNYEAQ come from the germline V gene. CDR3 in amino acids: CASSAGVGNEQYF. CDR3 bases: TGTGCCAGCAGCGCCGGGGTGGGGAACGAGCAGTACTTC.

The chain carries TRBV28 and TRBJ2-7; D gene unclear. This CDR3 comprises 15 residues. Trimming took off 3 bases at V and 1 base at J, with 13 bases between the two ends. CDR1 is MDHEN, CDR2 SYDVKM, per germline. The CDR3 bases are TGTGCCAGCAGTTTTTTTAGGAAACCATCCTACGAGCAGTACTTC. Protein: CASSFFRKPSYEQYF.

The J gene is TRBJ2-3, the V gene TRBV30; the match to TRBD2 covers 13 bases. The CDR3 extends over 15 amino acids. Losses at the gene ends were 1 base for V and 5 bases for J; bases not matched to a gene: 3. Germline-derived CDR1 and CDR2 are GTSNPN and SVGIG (reference sequence). This CDR3 is CAWSGTSGSLDTQYF. The DNA for the CDR3 is TGTGCCTGGAGTGGGACTAGCGGGAGCTTAGATACGCAGTATTTT.

This chain uses TRBV28 with TRBJ1-1; D is undetermined. V was cut by 3 bases and J by 1 base, with 6 bases left in between. The CDR3 runs to 13 residues. Per germline, CDR1 MDHEN and CDR2 SYDVKM. The CDR3 reads CASSLVQNTEAFF. The CDR3, as DNA: TGTGCCAGCAGTTTGGTCCAGAACACTGAAGCTTTCTTT.

The chain uses TRBV27 and TRBJ2-3, with 13 bases lining up with TRBD2. With V trimmed by 4 bases and J by 4 bases, 14 bases remained unmatched. The V gene's germline CDR1 is MNHEY and CDR2 SMNVEV (reference sequence). CDR3 size: 19 residues. The CDR3 region has the DNA TGTGCCAGCAGTTCTCCAACCGGGACTAGCGGGATGTCCTCAGATACGCAGTATTTT. This sequence encodes CASSSPTGTSGMSSDTQYF.

The J gene is TRBJ1-1, the V gene TRBV7-9; no clear D. The germline V and J ends were trimmed by 8 bases and 2 bases, with 15 bases remaining between them. The CDR3 totals 14 residues. The germline V gene encodes CDR1 SEHNR and CDR2 FQNEAQ (reference sequence). This CDR3 is CASRPPLGNTEAFF. CDR3 nucleotide sequence: TGTGCCAGCCGCCCCCCCCTGGGAAACACTGAAGCTTTCTTT.

V and J are TRBV7-2 and TRBJ2-7; D might be TRBD2 (6 bases). The CDR3 loop spans 17 amino acids. The V gene's germline CDR1 is SGHTA and CDR2 FQGNSA. V lost 1 base, J lost 2 bases, and 18 bases lay in between. The CDR3 here is CASSLVPGREVPYEQYF. In DNA, the CDR3 is TGTGCCAGCAGCTTAGTCCCCGGCAGGGAGGTCCCCTACGAGCAGTACTTC.

The rearrangement links TRBV7-6 to TRBJ1-5, with a possible D match to TRBD1 (5 bases). The CDR3 runs 15 residues. Germline CDR1 and CDR2: SGHVS and FNYEAQ. V dropped 5 bases and J dropped 2 bases, with 13 bases sitting between them. CDR3 amino acids: CASSPGDGGNQPQHF. In nucleotides, the CDR3 is TGTGCCAGCAGCCCCGGGGACGGGGGCAATCAGCCCCAGCATTTT.

This chain connects TRBV7-3 to TRBJ1-1; D perhaps matches TRBD1 (6 bases). The length of the CDR3 is 12 residues. Trimming pared 7 bases from V and 8 bases from J, leaving 14 bases between. Germline values: CDR1 SGHTA, CDR2 FQGTGA. CDR3 sequence (DNA): TGTGCCAGCATAGGGGGGAACGGAGAAGCTTTCTTT. It encodes CASIGGNGEAFF. Variable domain in full (rest from reference TRBV7-3 and TRBJ1-1): GAGVSQTPSNKVTEKGKYVELRCDPISGHTALYWYRQSLGQGPEFLIYFQGTGAADDSGLPNDRFFAVRPEGSVSTLKIQRTERGDSAVYLCASIGGNGEAFFGQGTRLTVV.

The V gene is TRBV4-1, the J gene TRBJ1-3; D gene ambiguous. The CDR3 has 17 amino acids. Germline V gives CDR1 MGHRA, CDR2 YSYEKL. V lost 2 bases to trimming and J lost 2 bases, with 16 bases between them. The CDR3 loop reads CASSQTATGEAGNTIYF. CDR3 sequence (DNA): TGCGCCAGCAGCCAAACAGCCACCGGGGAGGCTGGAAACACCATATATTTT.